This TCR beta chain came from a study of tumor-infiltrating lymphocytes in localized non-small cell lung cancer. This clone appeared a few times. The antigen is not known. Overall study results and limits: No link was found between tumor T-cell fraction and recurrence-free survival.

This CDR3 spans 14 amino acids. The trim removed 4 bases at V and 2 bases at J, leaving 2 bases unmatched. CDR1 and CDR2 (germline): SGDLS, YYNGEE. This table comes from immunoSEQ multiplex PCR, and its TCRdb copy is limited to in-frame clones, with some not included. The sample lists 15,000 or so clones, over 75% occurring once. The chain has TRBV9 and TRBJ1-5; 8 positions agree with TRBD1. This clonotype was obtained from a human donor with non-small cell lung cancer. The sequenced sample consisted of lung tumor tissue. CDR3 nucleotide sequence: TGTGCCAGCAGCCAGGGGGCTGGCAATCAGCCCCAGCATTTT. This sequence encodes CASSQGAGNQPQHF.